Listed here is a single T cell receptor (beta chain). This entry is derived from a study of blood T cell repertoires in COVID-19. Per the authors' pipeline: Nucleated cell counts were estimated from reference gene primer amplification. Sequenced by immunoSEQ multiplex PCR; TCRdb stores in-frame clones only, minus some. V, J and clone size are taken as reported in that table, and D and trimming were inferred from the DNA itself. The sample includes roughly 170,000 clones, 79% of them seen just once. The CDR3 covers 15 residues. CDR1 is SGHTA and CDR2 is FQGNSA in the germline V gene. Trimming took off 5 bases at V and 1 base at J, with 14 bases between the two ends.

Sequencing was performed on peripheral blood. The chain combines TRBV7-2 with TRBJ1-1; maybe TRBD1 (5 bases). This receptor was taken from a woman aged 55 to 70 with COVID-19, enrolled during active disease. CDR3 amino acids: CASSPRLTENTEAFF. In DNA form, the CDR3 reads TGTGCCAGCAGCCCGAGATTGACAGAGAACACTGAAGCTTTCTTT.